This TCR beta chain appears in the sequencing data of a study of blood T cell repertoires in COVID-19. Study information: Sites in the United States, Italy and Spain provided acute and convalescent COVID-19 samples. The cDNA or gDNA used as material had been derived from T cells, B-cell-depleted T cells, or PBMCs.

Original analysis: Reference gene primers were amplified, and this amplification served to estimate nucleated cell counts. Here immunoSEQ multiplex PCR was the method, and the copy in TCRdb shows in-frame clones only, minus some. V and J calls and clone size are given by that table; D and trimming were obtained from the DNA. The sample has approximately 160,000 clones, more than 70% seen once; the top ten hold roughly an eighth. The material sequenced was peripheral blood. The origin of this receptor is a young man with active or convalescent COVID-19.

The CDR3 protein is CASSVDSSPYEQYF. The CDR3 DNA reads TGTGCCAGCAGCGTAGACTCCTCCCCCTACGAGCAGTACTTC. This rearrangement joins TRBV9 to TRBJ2-7; no reliable D call. This CDR3 has 14 amino acids. Germline assignment: CDR1 SGDLS and CDR2 YYNGEE. The germline V and J ends were trimmed by 0 bases and 2 bases, with 9 bases remaining between them.